This T cell receptor beta chain was retrieved from a study of long-term antiretroviral therapy in people with HIV. An immunoSEQ assay, version v3.0, was performed at survey level. Repertoires were generated with immunoSEQ multiplex PCR, while TCRdb's copy carries only in-frame clones and drops some. Among 20,000 to 25,000 clones listed, over 70% were seen once. General study results and limits: CDR3 length ranges were narrower in HIV repertoires than in controls. Increased diversity was seen after ART, yet it remained lower than in transplant donor controls.

CDR1 and CDR2 from the germline V gene are SGHTA and FQGTGA. Trimming removed 1 base at V and 2 bases at J, with 6 bases between. This CDR3 is 15 amino acids long. With respect to this clone: The target antigen is unknown.

Each donor provided at least one pre-ART PBMC sample and at least two post-ART PBMC samples. Everyone in the study who had HIV was treated in the United States. The origin of this receptor is a man aged 18 to 30 with HIV. J is TRBJ2-6 and V is TRBV7-3, with D unclear. The material was unsorted PBMCs, obtained 3 years after starting antiretroviral therapy. CDR3 loop: CASSLKVAGANVLTF. As DNA, the CDR3 is TGTGCCAGCAGCTTAAAGGTAGCTGGGGCCAACGTCCTGACTTTC.